This T cell receptor beta chain was found in a study of blood T cells in healthy people across ages. Overall study context: About one barcoded beta molecule per two T cells was captured by template switching. The study's findings and limits: When set beside aged donors, long-lived donors presented more naive CD4+ cells and higher diversity. It was held that the diversity estimates obtained from one million T cells were underestimates.

Drawing of peripheral blood yielded roughly 9.3 milliliters from each donor. This clonotype was recorded many times. The antigen is unknown. The second PCR ran 7 to 11 cycles with a sample-barcoded 5' primer and J-beta primers. TCRdb re-derived calls from the 5' RACE reads in MiXCR, one entry per CDR3 protein. The sample lists 540,000 or so distinct CDR3 sequences, approximately 25% occurring once. Germline V gene data show CDR1 as SGHTA and CDR2 as FQGTGA. V lost 1 base, J lost 9 bases, and 7 bases stayed unmatched. The CDR3 spans 15 residues. This clonotype was sampled from a woman between 70 and 85 years old in good health. J is TRBJ2-1 and V is TRBV7-3, with 9 bases matching TRBD2. The sequenced sample consisted of blood. The CDR3 region is CASSLMRGGIGEQFF. In nucleotides, the CDR3 is TGTGCCAGCAGCTTAATGCGGGGGGGCATCGGTGAGCAGTTCTTC.